This entry concerns a single T cell receptor beta chain. Its antigen remains unidentified. This CDR3 contains 15 residues. Germline V gives CDR1 WNHNN, CDR2 SYGVQD (reference sequence). Losses at the gene ends were 5 bases for V and 2 bases for J; bases not matched to a gene: 4. Clones were sequenced by immunoSEQ multiplex PCR, and TCRdb holds only the in-frame ones, with some missing. The sample holds hundreds of thousands of clones; 87% are singletons and the top ten take about 3.5%. Treatment in this sample: 15 to 20 received Ad26.COV2.S at low or high dose, single or two shots; roughly five received placebo; per-sample allocation not given. Day 63 after the first injection of vaccine or placebo was the sampling time. The data derive from a study of Ad26.COV2.S vaccination and SARS-CoV-2 variants. Broader study findings: Participants in the vaccine arm had higher spike-specific TCR breadth; placebo recipients had lower. Assessments of TCR breadth and depth may have underestimated the total T cell responses.

The source material was peripheral blood, sampled in a trial of Ad26.COV2.S vaccine versus placebo. This clonotype originated in a person between 18 and 60 years old who received the Ad26.COV2.S COVID-19 vaccine or a placebo. The V and J genes are TRBV10-1 and TRBJ1-2, with 11 bases that match TRBD1. The CDR3 sequence is CASSPGTGGNYGYTF. CDR3 in DNA: TGCGCCAGCAGTCCCGGGACAGGGGGGAACTATGGCTACACCTTC.